A selection of T cell receptor beta chains follows, all from one sample in a study of blood T cell repertoires in COVID-19. The assay was immunoSEQ multiplex PCR, and TCRdb's table has in-frame clones only and misses some. The repertoire holds around 64,000 clones, roughly 87% seen once, with approximately 5.1% in the top ten. Sequences were obtained from peripheral blood. These receptors were obtained from a man older than 75 in a cohort sampled during active COVID-19. CDR3s include the opening cysteine and the closing phenylalanine or tryptophan. Each record gives: clone size, D gene, J gene, V gene, CDR3 protein, CDR3 DNA. A D gene is named only where the DNA matches it firmly. Some rows mark clone size as missing; the rest say once, few, many or name a class of expanded clone.

-	-	TRBJ1-1	TRBV11-2	CASSFSMGDTEAFF	TGTGCCAGCAGCTTTAGTATGGGCGACACTGAAGCTTTCTTT
-	TRBD1	TRBJ1-6	TRBV19	CASSIDRGRNSPLHF	TGTGCCAGTAGTATTGACAGGGGTCGGAATTCACCCCTCCACTTT
-	TRBD2	TRBJ2-5	TRBV30	CAWSVRGDRRPQYF	TGTGCCTGGAGTGTACGGGGGGACCGTCGGCCCCAGTACTTC
-	-	TRBJ1-6	TRBV6-1	CASSESGGESWPLHF	TGTGCCAGCAGTGAATCCGGGGGGGAGAGTTGGCCCCTCCACTTT
-	TRBD2	TRBJ2-2	TRBV6-5	CASSYSGGVGTGELFF	TGTGCCAGCAGTTACTCGGGAGGGGTGGGCACCGGGGAGCTGTTTTTT
-	TRBD1	TRBJ1-2	TRBV18	CASSPQDRGGYGYTF	TGTGCCAGCTCTCCCCAGGACAGGGGAGGCTATGGCTACACCTTC
-	-	TRBJ1-2	TRBV6-1	CASSEAGVSYGYTF	TGTGCCAGCAGTGAAGCCGGGGTCTCCTATGGCTACACCTTC
-	-	TRBJ1-1	TRBV12-3/TRBV12-4	CASRGVGGTEAFF	TGTGCCAGCAGAGGGGTAGGGGGCACTGAAGCTTTCTTT
-	-	TRBJ1-2	TRBV2	CASREAPSGKEGYGYTF	TGTGCCAGCAGAGAAGCCCCGTCGGGGAAAGAGGGTTATGGCTACACCTTC
-	-	TRBJ2-2	TRBV30	CAWISGMNTGELFF	TGTGCCTGGATATCCGGGATGAACACCGGGGAGCTGTTTTTT
-	TRBD1	TRBJ1-1	TRBV5-4	CASSFTGTGDTEAFF	TGTGCCAGCAGCTTTACCGGGACAGGGGACACTGAAGCTTTCTTT
few	-	TRBJ1-1	TRBV19	CASSIRAEAFF	TGTGCCAGTAGTATCAGGGCTGAAGCTTTCTTT
-	-	TRBJ2-1	TRBV5-1	CASSLLSGFYNEQFF	TGCGCCAGCAGCTTGTTAAGCGGTTTTTACAATGAGCAGTTCTTC
-	TRBD2	TRBJ2-3	TRBV4-1	CASSQGRGGSTDTQYF	TGCGCCAGCAGCCAGGGGCGGGGGGGCTCCACAGATACGCAGTATTTT
-	-	TRBJ1-1	TRBV5-4	CASSSFTENTEAFF	TGTGCCAGCAGCTCCTTTACAGAGAACACTGAAGCTTTCTTT
once	-	TRBJ1-1	TRBV6-5	CASSYPGGGNTEAFF	TGTGCCAGCAGTTACCCCGGGGGTGGTAACACTGAAGCTTTCTTT
-	TRBD1	TRBJ2-5	TRBV30	CAWSPTGVPKETQYF	TGTGCCTGGAGCCCCACAGGGGTGCCAAAAGAGACCCAGTACTTC
-	TRBD1	TRBJ1-5	TRBV30	CAWRKRQGGNQPQHF	TGTGCCTGGAGAAAACGACAGGGGGGCAATCAGCCCCAGCATTTT
-	TRBD1	TRBJ1-5	TRBV6-6	CASSGTGFRSNQPQHF	TGTGCCAGCAGTGGGACAGGGTTTAGAAGCAATCAGCCCCAGCATTTT
-	-	TRBJ1-4	TRBV12-5	CASGLVYSEKLFF	TGTGCTAGTGGTTTGGTGTACAGTGAAAAACTGTTTTTT
-	-	TRBJ1-1	TRBV7-2	CASSLFTNRENTEAFF	TGTGCCAGCAGCTTATTTACCAACAGGGAGAACACTGAAGCTTTCTTT
-	-	TRBJ1-5	TRBV30	CAWSVQGGGQPQHF	TGTGCCTGGAGTGTACAAGGGGGGGGACAGCCCCAGCATTTT
-	TRBD1	TRBJ2-7	TRBV12-5	CASGSSTGYEQYF	TGTGCTAGTGGTTCGTCGACAGGGTACGAGCAGTACTTC
-	TRBD1	TRBJ1-6	TRBV2	CASSDRTGLPNSPLHF	TGTGCCAGCAGCGATAGGACAGGGCTCCCAAATTCACCCCTCCACTTT
-	TRBD2	TRBJ2-1	TRBV7-9	CASSLKQGVGLAGLNEQFF	TGTGCCAGCAGCTTAAAGCAGGGGGTCGGACTAGCGGGACTCAATGAGCAGTTCTTC
once	TRBD2	TRBJ2-5	TRBV2	CASSGFGLAGEYQETQYF	TGTGCCAGCAGTGGTTTTGGGCTAGCGGGAGAGTACCAAGAGACCCAGTACTTC
-	-	TRBJ1-3	TRBV5-1	CASRGASGNTIYF	TGCGCCAGCAGGGGGGCTTCGGGAAACACCATATATTTT
-	TRBD2	TRBJ2-1	TRBV5-1	CASSPGLAGNHEQFF	TGCGCCAGCAGCCCCGGACTAGCGGGTAACCATGAGCAGTTCTTC
few	-	TRBJ2-3	TRBV9	CASSVDSLSTDTQYF	TGTGCCAGCAGCGTAGACTCCTTAAGCACAGATACGCAGTATTTT
-	TRBD1	TRBJ1-1	TRBV3-1/TRBV3-2	CASNYFAKTGAGAFF	TGTGCCAGCAATTATTTCGCGAAAACAGGGGCGGGAGCTTTCTTT
-	-	TRBJ1-2	TRBV5-1	CASSSGSARDYGYTF	TGCGCCAGCAGCTCGGGCTCGGCGAGGGACTATGGCTACACCTTC
-	-	TRBJ1-1	TRBV19	CASSILGARTEAFF	TGTGCCAGTAGTATCCTGGGGGCGAGAACTGAAGCTTTCTTT
-	TRBD2	TRBJ2-1	TRBV7-9	CASSSSGSNNEQFF	TGTGCCAGCAGCTCTAGCGGGAGTAATAATGAGCAGTTCTTC
-	-	TRBJ2-2	TRBV9	CASSVDGGANTGELFF	TGTGCCAGCAGCGTAGATGGGGGCGCGAACACCGGGGAGCTGTTTTTT
-	-	TRBJ2-5	TRBV19	CASSNPAYQETQYF	TGTGCCAGTAGTAACCCTGCGTACCAAGAGACCCAGTACTTC
-	TRBD1	TRBJ2-7	TRBV6-4	CASCFLDREDEQYF	TGTGCCAGCTGCTTTTTGGACAGGGAGGACGAGCAGTACTTC
-	-	TRBJ1-4	TRBV10-3	CAISAQPGEKLFF	TGTGCCATCAGTGCCCAGCCGGGTGAAAAACTGTTTTTT
-	-	TRBJ2-5	TRBV6-2/TRBV6-3	CASSYAGVETQYF	TGTGCCAGCAGTTACGCCGGGGTAGAGACCCAGTACTTC
-	TRBD1	TRBJ2-5	TRBV19	CASSLTGEETQYF	TGTGCCAGTAGCTTGACAGGGGAAGAGACCCAGTACTTC
once	-	TRBJ1-1	TRBV11-3	CASSSTGSTEAFF	TGTGCCAGCAGCTCTACAGGGAGCACTGAAGCTTTCTTT
-	TRBD1	TRBJ1-2	TRBV5-4	CASSLRDSTYGYTF	TGTGCCAGCAGCTTGAGGGACAGTACCTATGGCTACACCTTC
-	TRBD2	TRBJ2-2	TRBV5-6	CAGSYSGSRGGELFF	TGTGCCGGCAGTTATAGCGGGAGTCGAGGCGGGGAGCTGTTTTTT
-	TRBD1	TRBJ2-1	TRBV11-2	CASSLGQGAYNEQFF	TGTGCCAGCAGCTTAGGGCAGGGGGCGTACAATGAGCAGTTCTTC
once	TRBD1	TRBJ1-1	TRBV9	CASSPNRGGNTEAFF	TGTGCCAGCAGCCCAAACAGGGGCGGGAACACTGAAGCTTTCTTT
-	-	TRBJ2-1	TRBV19	CASSRLAPPEQGRQFF	TGTGCCAGTAGTAGACTAGCGCCCCCAGAACAGGGGCGGCAGTTCTTC
-	TRBD1	TRBJ2-5	TRBV7-9	CASSATRQGAETQYF	TGTGCCAGCAGCGCCACCCGACAGGGGGCTGAGACCCAGTACTTC
-	TRBD2	TRBJ2-1	TRBV6-4	CASSERDYHEQFF	TGTGCCAGCAGTGAGCGGGACTACCATGAGCAGTTCTTC
-	TRBD1	TRBJ2-3	TRBV5-1	CATGDTGGTDTQYF	TGCGCCACCGGAGACACAGGGGGCACAGATACGCAGTATTTT
-	-	TRBJ1-5	TRBV20-1	CSASPPVSNQPQHF	TGCAGTGCTAGTCCCCCTGTTAGCAATCAGCCCCAGCATTTT
-	TRBD2	TRBJ2-7	TRBV6-1	CASSELAGGWEQYF	TGTGCCAGCAGTGAACTAGCGGGAGGGTGGGAGCAGTACTTC